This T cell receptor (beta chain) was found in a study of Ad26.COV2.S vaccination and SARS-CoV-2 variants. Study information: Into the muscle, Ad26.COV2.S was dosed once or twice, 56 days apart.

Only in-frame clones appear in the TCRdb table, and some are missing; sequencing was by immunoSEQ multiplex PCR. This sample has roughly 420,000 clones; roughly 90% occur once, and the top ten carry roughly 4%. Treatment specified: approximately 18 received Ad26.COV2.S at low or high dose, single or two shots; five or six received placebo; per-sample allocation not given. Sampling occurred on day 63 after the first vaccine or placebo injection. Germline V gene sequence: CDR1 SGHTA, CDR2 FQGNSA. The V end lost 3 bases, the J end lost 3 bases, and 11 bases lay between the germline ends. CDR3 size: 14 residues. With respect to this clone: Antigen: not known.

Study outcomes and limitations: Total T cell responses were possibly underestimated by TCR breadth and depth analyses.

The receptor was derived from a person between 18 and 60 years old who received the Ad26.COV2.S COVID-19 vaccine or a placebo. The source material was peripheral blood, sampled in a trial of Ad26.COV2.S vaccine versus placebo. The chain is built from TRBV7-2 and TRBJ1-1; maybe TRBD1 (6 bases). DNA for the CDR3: TGTGCCAGCAGCTTCACAGGGCAAGACACTGAAGCTTTCTTT. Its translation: CASSFTGQDTEAFF. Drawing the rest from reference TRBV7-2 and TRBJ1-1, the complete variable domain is GAGVSQSPSNKVTEKGKDVELRCDPISGHTALYWYRQSLGQGLEFLIYFQGNSAPDKSGLPSDRFSAERTGGSVSTLTIQRTQQEDSAVYLCASSFTGQDTEAFFGQGTRLTVV.